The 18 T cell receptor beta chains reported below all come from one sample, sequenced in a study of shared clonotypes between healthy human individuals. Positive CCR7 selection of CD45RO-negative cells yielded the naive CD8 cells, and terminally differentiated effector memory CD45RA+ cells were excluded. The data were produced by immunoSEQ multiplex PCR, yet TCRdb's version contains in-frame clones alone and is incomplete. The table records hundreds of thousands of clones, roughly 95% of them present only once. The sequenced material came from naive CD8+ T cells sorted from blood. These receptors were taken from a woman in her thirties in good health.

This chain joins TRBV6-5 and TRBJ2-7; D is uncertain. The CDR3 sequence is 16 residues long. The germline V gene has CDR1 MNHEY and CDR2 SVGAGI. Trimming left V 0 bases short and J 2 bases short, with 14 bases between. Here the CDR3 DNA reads TGTGCCAGCAGTTACTCATCGGGCGAACACACCTACGAGCAGTACTTC. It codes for CASSYSSGEHTYEQYF.

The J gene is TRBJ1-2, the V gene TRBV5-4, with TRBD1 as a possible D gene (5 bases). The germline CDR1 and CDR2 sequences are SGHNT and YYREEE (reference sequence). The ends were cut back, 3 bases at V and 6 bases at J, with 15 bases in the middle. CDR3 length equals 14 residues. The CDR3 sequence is CASSSGTLHNGYTF. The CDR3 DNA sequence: TGTGCCAGCAGCTCCGGGACGTTGCATAATGGCTACACCTTC.

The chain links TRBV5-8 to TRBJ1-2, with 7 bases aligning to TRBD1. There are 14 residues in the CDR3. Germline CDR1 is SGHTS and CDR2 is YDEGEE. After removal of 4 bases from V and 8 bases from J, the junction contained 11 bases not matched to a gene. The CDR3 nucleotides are TGTGCCAGCAGCGCCCCGGACAGGTTGATCGGCTACACCTTC. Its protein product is CASSAPDRLIGYTF.

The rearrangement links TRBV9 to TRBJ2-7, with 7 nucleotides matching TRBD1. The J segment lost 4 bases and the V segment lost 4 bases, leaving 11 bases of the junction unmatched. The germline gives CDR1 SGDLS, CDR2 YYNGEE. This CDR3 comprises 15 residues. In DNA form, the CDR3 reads TGTGCCAGCAGCCCCTACCGGGACAGTCTATACGAGCAGTACTTC. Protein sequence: CASSPYRDSLYEQYF.

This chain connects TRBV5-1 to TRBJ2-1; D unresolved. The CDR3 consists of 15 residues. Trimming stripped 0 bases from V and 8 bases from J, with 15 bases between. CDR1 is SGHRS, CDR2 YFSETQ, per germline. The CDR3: CASSLGRSRPHEQFF. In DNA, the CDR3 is TGCGCCAGCAGCTTGGGCCGAAGCCGGCCACATGAGCAGTTCTTC.

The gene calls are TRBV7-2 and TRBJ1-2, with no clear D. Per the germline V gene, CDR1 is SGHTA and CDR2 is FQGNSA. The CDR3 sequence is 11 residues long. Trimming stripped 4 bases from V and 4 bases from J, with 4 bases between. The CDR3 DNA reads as TGTGCCAGCAGCTCCGCCTATGGCTACACCTTC. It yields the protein CASSSAYGYTF.

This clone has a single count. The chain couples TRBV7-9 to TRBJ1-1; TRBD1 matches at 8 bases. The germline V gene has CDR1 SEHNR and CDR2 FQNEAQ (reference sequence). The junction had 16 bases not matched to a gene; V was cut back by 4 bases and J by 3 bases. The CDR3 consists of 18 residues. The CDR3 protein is CASSSWTGLQLLDTEAFF. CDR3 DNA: TGTGCCAGCAGCTCGTGGACAGGGTTGCAATTGCTGGACACTGAAGCTTTCTTT.

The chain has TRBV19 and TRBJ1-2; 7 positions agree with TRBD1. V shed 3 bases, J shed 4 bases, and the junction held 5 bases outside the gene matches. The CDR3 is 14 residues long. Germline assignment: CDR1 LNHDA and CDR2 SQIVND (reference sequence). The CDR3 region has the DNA TGTGCCAGTAGTATGAGACAGGGTGGCTATGGCTACACCTTC. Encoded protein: CASSMRQGGYGYTF. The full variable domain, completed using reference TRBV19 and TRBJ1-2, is DGGITQSPKYLFRKEGQNVTLSCEQNLNHDAMYWYRQDPGQGLRLIYYSQIVNDFQKGDIAEGYSVSREKKESFPLTVTSAQKNPTAFYLCASSMRQGGYGYTFGSGTRLTVV.

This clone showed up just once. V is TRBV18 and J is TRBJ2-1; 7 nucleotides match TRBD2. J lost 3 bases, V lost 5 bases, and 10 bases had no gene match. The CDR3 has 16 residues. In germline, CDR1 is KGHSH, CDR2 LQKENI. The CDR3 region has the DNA TGTGCCAGCTCATATCTAGCGGAGGGTATCTACAATGAGCAGTTCTTC. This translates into CASSYLAEGIYNEQFF.

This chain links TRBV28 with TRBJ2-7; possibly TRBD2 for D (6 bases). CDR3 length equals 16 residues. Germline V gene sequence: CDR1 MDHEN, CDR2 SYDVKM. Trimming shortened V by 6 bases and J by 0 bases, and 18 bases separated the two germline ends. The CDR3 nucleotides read TGTGCCAGCAGCCCCCTAGGAGGGATCAGCTCCTACGAGCAGTACTTC. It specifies CASSPLGGISSYEQYF.

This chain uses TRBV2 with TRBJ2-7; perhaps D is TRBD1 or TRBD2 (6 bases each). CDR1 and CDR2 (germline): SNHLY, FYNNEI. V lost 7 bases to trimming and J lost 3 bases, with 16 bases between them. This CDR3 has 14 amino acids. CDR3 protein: CASMEGQGNYEQYF. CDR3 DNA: TGTGCCAGCATGGAGGGGCAGGGGAACTACGAGCAGTACTTC.

Here the CDR3 reads CASSIPSRGYEQYF. DNA for the CDR3: TGTGCCAGTAGTATCCCCTCCCGTGGCTACGAGCAGTACTTC. V usage is TRBV19 and J usage is TRBJ2-7; D gene ambiguous. Between the trimmed V and J ends, which lost 3 bases and 3 bases, there was a span of 12 bases. This CDR3 has 14 residues. Per germline, CDR1 LNHDA and CDR2 SQIVND (reference sequence).

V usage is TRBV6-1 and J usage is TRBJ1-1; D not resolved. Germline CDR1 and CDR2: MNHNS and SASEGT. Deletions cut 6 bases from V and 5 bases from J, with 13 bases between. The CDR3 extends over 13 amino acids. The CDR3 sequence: CASSTDPETEAFF. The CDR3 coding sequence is TGTGCCAGCAGCACAGACCCCGAAACTGAAGCTTTCTTT.

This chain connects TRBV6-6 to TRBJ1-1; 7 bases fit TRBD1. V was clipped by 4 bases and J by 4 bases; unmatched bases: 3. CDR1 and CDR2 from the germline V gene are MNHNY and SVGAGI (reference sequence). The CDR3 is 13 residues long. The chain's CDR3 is CASSSGGPTEAFF. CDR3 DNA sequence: TGTGCCAGCAGTTCAGGGGGGCCCACTGAAGCTTTCTTT.

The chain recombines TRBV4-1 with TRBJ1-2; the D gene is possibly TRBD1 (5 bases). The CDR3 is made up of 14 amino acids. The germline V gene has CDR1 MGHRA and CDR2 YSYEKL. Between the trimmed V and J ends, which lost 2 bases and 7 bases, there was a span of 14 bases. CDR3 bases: TGCGCCAGCAGCCAAAGACAGAGTCTAGGTGGCTACACCTTC. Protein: CASSQRQSLGGYTF.

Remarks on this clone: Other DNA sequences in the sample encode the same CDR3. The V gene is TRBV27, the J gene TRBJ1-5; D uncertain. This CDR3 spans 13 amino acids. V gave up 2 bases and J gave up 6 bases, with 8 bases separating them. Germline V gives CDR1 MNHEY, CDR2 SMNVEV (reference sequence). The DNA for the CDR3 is TGTGCCAGCAGTTTAATAGGGAGTCAGCCCCAGCATTTT. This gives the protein CASSLIGSQPQHF.

The CDR3 spells CSGRTENGYTF. The CDR3 DNA follows: TGCAGCGGACGGACGGAGAATGGCTACACCTTC. This chain links TRBV29-1 with TRBJ1-2; D not certain. This CDR3 spans 11 amino acids. From germline, CDR1 is SQVTM and CDR2 ANQGSEA. The V end lost 7 bases, the J end lost 6 bases, and 12 bases lay between the germline ends.

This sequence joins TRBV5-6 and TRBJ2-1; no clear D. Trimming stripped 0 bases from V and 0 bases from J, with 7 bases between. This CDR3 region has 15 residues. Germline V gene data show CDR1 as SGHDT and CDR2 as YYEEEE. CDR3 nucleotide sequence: TGTGCCAGCAGCTTGGGGCAGAACTCCTACAATGAGCAGTTCTTC. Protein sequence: CASSLGQNSYNEQFF.